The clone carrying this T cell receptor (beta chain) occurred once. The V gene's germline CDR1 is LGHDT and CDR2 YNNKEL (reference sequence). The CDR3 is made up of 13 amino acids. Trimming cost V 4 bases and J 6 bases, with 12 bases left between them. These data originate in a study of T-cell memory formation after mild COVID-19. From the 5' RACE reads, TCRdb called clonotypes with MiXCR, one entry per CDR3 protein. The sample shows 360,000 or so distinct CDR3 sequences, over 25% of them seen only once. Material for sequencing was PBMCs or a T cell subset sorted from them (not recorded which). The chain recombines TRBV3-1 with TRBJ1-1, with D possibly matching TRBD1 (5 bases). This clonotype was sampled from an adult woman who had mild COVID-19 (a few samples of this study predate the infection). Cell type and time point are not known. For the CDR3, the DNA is TGTGCCAGCAGCCGTCGACAGCAGGCTGAAGCTTTCTTT. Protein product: CASSRRQQAEAFF.